This T cell receptor beta chain was sequenced in a study of CXCR3-negative and CXCR3-positive naive CD8 T cells. Study overall: Roughly 135 million TRB reads were obtained overall (about 1.5 +/- 0.3 million per library).

Concerning this clonotype itself: Its antigen remains unidentified.

It was by 5' RACE with UMI labels that the TRB cDNA libraries were prepared. From the 5' RACE reads, TCRdb lists one entry per CDR3 protein and no DNA. Across 92,000 or so distinct CDR3 sequences, the top ten clones capture roughly 1.1% of the sample. This CDR3 spans 15 amino acids. Germline loops: CDR1 SEHNR, CDR2 FQNEAQ (reference sequence). Findings and caveats of the study: Naive CXCR3-positive and CXCR3-negative cells shared TRBV-TRBJ usage; memory cells diverged. More hydrophobic TRB CDR3s were found in CXCR3-positive naive cells than in CXCR3-negative naive cells. Much lower diversity was found in memory CD8+ cells, while both naive subsets had comparably high diversity.

The sequencing sample was made of naive CXCR3- CD8+ T cells from blood. The sample's subset: CD45RO-CCR7+CD27+CD95- naive CD8+ T cells lacking CXCR3 (TNR3-). The rearrangement joins TRBV7-9 to TRBJ1-1; TCRdb returns TRBD1, unconfirmable since there is no DNA. This clonotype was sampled from a human donor in good health. Some clones in this sample may be carry-over from other donors' samples. The CDR3 loop is CASSTLRDRVTEAFF.